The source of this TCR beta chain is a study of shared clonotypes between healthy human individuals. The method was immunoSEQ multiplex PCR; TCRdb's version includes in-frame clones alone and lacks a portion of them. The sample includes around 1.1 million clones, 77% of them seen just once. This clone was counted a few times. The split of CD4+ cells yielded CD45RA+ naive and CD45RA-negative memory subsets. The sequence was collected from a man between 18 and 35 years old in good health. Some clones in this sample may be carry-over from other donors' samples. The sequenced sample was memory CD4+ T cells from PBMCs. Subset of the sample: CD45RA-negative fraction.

CDR3 nucleotide sequence: TGCGCCAGCAGCCAAGACAGGTCTTATAATGAAAAACTGTTTTTT. Translation gives CASSQDRSYNEKLFF. The chain employs TRBV4-3 and TRBJ1-4; D gene ambiguous. Germline V gene lookup returns CDR1 LGHNA and CDR2 YSLEER. Deletions cut 0 bases from V and 4 bases from J, with 9 bases between. The CDR3 consists of 15 residues.